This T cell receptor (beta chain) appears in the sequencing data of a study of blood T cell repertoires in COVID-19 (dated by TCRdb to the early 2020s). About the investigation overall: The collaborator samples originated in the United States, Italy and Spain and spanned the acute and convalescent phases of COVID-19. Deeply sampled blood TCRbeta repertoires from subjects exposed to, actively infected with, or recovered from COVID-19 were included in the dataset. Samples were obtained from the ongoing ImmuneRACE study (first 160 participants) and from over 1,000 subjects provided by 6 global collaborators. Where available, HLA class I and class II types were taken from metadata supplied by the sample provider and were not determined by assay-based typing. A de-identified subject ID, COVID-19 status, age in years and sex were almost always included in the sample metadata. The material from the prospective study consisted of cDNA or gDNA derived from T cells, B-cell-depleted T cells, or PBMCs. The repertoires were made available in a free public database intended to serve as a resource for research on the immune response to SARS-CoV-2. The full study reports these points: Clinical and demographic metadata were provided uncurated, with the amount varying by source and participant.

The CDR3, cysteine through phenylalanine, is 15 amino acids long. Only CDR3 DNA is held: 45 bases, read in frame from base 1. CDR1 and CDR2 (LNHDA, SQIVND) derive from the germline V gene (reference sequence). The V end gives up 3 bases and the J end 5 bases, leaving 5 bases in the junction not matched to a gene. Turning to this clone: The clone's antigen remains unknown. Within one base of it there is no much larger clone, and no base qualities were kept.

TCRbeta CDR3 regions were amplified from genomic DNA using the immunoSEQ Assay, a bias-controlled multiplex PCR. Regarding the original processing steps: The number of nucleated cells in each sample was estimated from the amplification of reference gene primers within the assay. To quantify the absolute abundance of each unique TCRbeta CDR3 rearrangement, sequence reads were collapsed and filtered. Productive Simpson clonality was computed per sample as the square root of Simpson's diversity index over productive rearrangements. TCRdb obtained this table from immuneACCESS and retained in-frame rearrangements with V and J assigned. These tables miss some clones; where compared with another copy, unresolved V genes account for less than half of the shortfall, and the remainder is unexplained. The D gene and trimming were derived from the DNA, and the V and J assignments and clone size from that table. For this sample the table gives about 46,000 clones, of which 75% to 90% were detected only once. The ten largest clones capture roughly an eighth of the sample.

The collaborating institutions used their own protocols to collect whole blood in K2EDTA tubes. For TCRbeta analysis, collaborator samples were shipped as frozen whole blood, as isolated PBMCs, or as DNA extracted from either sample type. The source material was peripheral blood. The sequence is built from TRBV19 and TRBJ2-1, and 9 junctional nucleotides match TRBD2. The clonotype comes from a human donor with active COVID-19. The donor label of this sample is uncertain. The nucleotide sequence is TGTGCCAGTAGTATTTCTAGCGGGATTCACAATGAGCAGTTCTTC. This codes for CASSISSGIHNEQFF.